The sequence of this T cell receptor (beta chain) was determined in a study of shared clonotypes between healthy human individuals (dated by TCRdb to about 2020). Study-level background: The cohort comprised a couple of women and a few men aged 18 to 49 years. For each donor, CD4 naive and CD4 memory were each given three plates, CD8 naive was given two plates, and CD8 memory was given one plate. To estimate repertoire size and how much clonotypes are shared between individuals, the study performed deep sequencing of blood TCR repertoires from about 5 healthy adults. Different laboratories and diverse techniques were used to prepare libraries and sequence TCR repertoires, to increase sequencing depth and limit assay-specific biases. Per donor, leukapheresis produced somewhere between about 0.9 and 9 billion PBMCs.

CD8 naive samples consisted of CD45RO-negative cells that were positively selected for CCR7, yielding a CD45RA+CCR7+ population without TemRA cells. The donors were healthy, HIV-negative adults who had no recently reported acute infections or vaccinations. Every donor was a Caucasian adult living in Nashville, Tennessee, USA. Blood was obtained by leukapheresis, after which PBMCs were separated by Ficoll-Histopaque density gradient centrifugation and cryopreserved in liquid nitrogen vapor phase. Analytical flow cytometry was used to check the purity and quantity of every magnetically sorted T cell population. Genomic DNA was isolated from each sorted fraction and quantified by UV absorbance on a Nanodrop 2000c. The CDR1 and CDR2 encoded by the germline V gene are LGHNA and YSLEER. V and J are trimmed by 3 bases and 8 bases, and the gene matches miss 25 bases of the junction. CDR3 length: 22 amino acids, cysteine to phenylalanine. Only the CDR3 DNA stays, 66 bases, in frame from base 1.

Overall study outcomes, separate from this receptor: Sampling was restricted to blood, and TCR repertoires in tissues likely differ from the TCR repertoires found in blood. Estimated clonotype richness was generally larger for naive than for memory subsets. Clonotypes shared by all four sorted-subset donors showed higher generation probabilities than non-shared clonotypes. When a few donors were compared, the shared fraction of clonotypes was around 4.6% for naive CD4, 3% to 4% for naive CD8, about 2.5% for memory CD4, and 0.35% to 0.4% for memory CD8. Because the study included only a small number of donors, the genetic and exposure-history diversity represented was limited. Incomplete sequencing was indicated by rarefaction of sorted-subset datasets, despite the large sequencing depth. Pairwise subsampling led to the expectation that sequencing depth would affect the degree of clonotype sharing among donors.

TCR CDR3 regions were amplified from genomic DNA by multiplex PCR using the deep immunoSEQ assay. For each cell subset, the extracted genomic DNA was distributed evenly across all wells of several immunoSEQ 96-well plates, and each plate served as one replicate. For sorted subsets, each replicate PCR was loaded with about 200 ng genomic DNA, equivalent to approximately 33,000 T cell genomes. Purified libraries were quantified with a Qubit 3.0 fluorometer, sized on a Bioanalyzer 2100, and re-quantified with the KAPA Library Quantification kit. Each immunoSEQ 96-well plate was sequenced on its own single-read 150-cycle Illumina NextSeq 550 flow cell. In the original analysis: Because the immunoSEQ output included only junctional sequences and no quality scores, the filtering could not be the same as the filtering used for full-length reads. To assign V/J genes and CDR3, sequences were annotated against IMGT germline references using PyIR, a Python wrapper for IgBLAST v1.9. Reads were removed for weak V/J assignments (E-value above 1e-6), missing CDR3, stop codons, out-of-frame junctions, or ambiguous translated residues. V3J clonotypes were defined as sequences sharing an identical inferred V gene, J gene, and CDR3 amino acid sequence. Percentage overlap between repertoires was calculated by dividing the number of shared unique clonotypes by the size of the smaller repertoire. RTK rarefaction, the Chao1 estimator, and Recon v2.1 estimates of unobserved clonotypes were used to assess repertoire richness. For all TCRbeta clonotypes obtained by the gDNA method from a few donors, generation probabilities were computed with OLGA. TCRdb obtained this table from immuneACCESS and retained in-frame rearrangements with V and J assigned. These tables miss some clones; where compared with another copy, unresolved V genes account for less than half of the shortfall, and the remainder is unexplained. The DNA was the basis for D and trimming; V, J and clone size are from that table. This sample gives around 2,000,000 clones in total; approximately 95% of them show up just once. Around 1.1% of the sample comes from the top ten.

On this clone: The antigen it binds to is not known. Base qualities are not at hand, and no much larger clone is one base apart.

The receptor's source is a man aged 18 to 30 in good health. The chain is assembled from TRBV4-3 and TRBJ2-2; TRBD2 aligns with 12 central bases. Sequencing was carried out using naive CD8+ T cells sorted from blood. The cell subset or site label corresponds to: CD45RA+CCR7+. The nucleotide sequence reads as follows: TGCGCCAGCAGCCAGGGCAGGGCAGGGCCGGCTAGCGGGAGGGCCGGGGTTGGGGAGCTGTTTTTT. This encodes CASSQGRAGPASGRAGVGELFF.